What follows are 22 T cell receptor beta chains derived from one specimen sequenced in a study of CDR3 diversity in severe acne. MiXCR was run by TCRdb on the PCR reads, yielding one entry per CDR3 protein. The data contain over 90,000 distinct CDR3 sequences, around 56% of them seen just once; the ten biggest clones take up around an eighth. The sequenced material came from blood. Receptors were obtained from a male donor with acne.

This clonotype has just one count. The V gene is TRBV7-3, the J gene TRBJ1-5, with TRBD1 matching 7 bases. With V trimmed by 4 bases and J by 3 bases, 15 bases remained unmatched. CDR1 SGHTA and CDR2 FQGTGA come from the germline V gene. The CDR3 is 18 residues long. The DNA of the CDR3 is TGTGCCAGCAGCTCTAATGTACTGACAGGGAGGTTCAATCAGCCCCAGCATTTT. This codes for CASSSNVLTGRFNQPQHF. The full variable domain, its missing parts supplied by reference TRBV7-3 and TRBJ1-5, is GAGVSQTPSNKVTEKGKYVELRCDPISGHTALYWYRQSLGQGPEFLIYFQGTGAADDSGLPNDRFFAVRPEGSVSTLKIQRTERGDSAVYLCASSSNVLTGRFNQPQHFGDGTRLSIL.

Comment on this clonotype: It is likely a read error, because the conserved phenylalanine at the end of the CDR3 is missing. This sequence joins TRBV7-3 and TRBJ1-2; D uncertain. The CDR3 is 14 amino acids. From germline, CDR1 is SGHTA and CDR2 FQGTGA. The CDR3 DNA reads TGCGCCAGCAGCTTGGATCCGGCTCGGGATGGCTACACCCTC. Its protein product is CASSLDPARDGYTL.

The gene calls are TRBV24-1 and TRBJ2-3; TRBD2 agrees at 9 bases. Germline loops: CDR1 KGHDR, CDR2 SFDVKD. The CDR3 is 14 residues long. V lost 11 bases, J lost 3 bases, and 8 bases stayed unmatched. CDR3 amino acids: CASTAGGRTDTQYF. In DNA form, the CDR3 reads TGTGCCAGTACGGCGGGAGGGCGAACAGATACGCAGTATTTT.

CDR3 protein: CASNSGRANEQFF. Here the CDR3 DNA reads TGTGCCAGTAACAGCGGGAGAGCTAATGAGCAGTTCTTC. This chain uses TRBV19 with TRBJ2-1; 8 nucleotides agree with TRBD2. Germline CDR1 LNHDA, CDR2 SQIVND (reference sequence). This CDR3 is 13 amino acids long. V lost 7 bases, J lost 7 bases, and 6 bases stayed unmatched. Looking up the rest from reference TRBV19 and TRBJ2-1 gives the full variable domain: DGGITQSPKYLFRKEGQNVTLSCEQNLNHDAMYWYRQDPGQGLRLIYYSQIVNDFQKGDIAEGYSVSREKKESFPLTVTSAQKNPTAFYLCASNSGRANEQFFGPGTRLTVL.

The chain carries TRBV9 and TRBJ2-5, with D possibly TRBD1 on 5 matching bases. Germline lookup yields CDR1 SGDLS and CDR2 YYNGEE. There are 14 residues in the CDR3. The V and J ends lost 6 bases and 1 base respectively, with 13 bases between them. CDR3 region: CASTSRQGQETQYF. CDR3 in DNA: TGTGCCAGCACATCCCGCCAGGGCCAAGAGACCCAGTACTTC.

CDR3 sequence reads: CSVSSGRGVYEQYF. CDR3 nucleotides: TGCAGCGTTTCTAGCGGGAGGGGCGTATACGAGCAGTACTTC. The chain employs TRBV29-1 and TRBJ2-7; 12 nucleotides line up with TRBD2. The CDR3 runs 14 residues. The germline CDR1 and CDR2 sequences are SQVTM and ANQGSEA. J was trimmed by 4 bases and V by 5 bases; bases with no gene match: 6.

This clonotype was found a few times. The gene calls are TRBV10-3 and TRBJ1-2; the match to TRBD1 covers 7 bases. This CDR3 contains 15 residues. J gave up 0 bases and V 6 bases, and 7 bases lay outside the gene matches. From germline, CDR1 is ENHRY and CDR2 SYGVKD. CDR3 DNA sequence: TGTGCCATCAGCATCGGACAGGACGCTAACTATGGCTACACCTTC. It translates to CAISIGQDANYGYTF.

The CDR3 sequence: CASSHATVAAGTEQYF. CDR3 coding DNA: TGTGCCAGCAGCCACGCCACCGTGGCGGCAGGGACCGAGCAGTACTTC. V is TRBV9 and J is TRBJ2-7; the D call may be TRBD1 or TRBD2 (5 bases each). The CDR3 consists of 16 residues. Germline V CDR1 and CDR2: SGDLS, YYNGEE. The ends were cut back, 4 bases at V and 6 bases at J, with 23 bases in the middle.

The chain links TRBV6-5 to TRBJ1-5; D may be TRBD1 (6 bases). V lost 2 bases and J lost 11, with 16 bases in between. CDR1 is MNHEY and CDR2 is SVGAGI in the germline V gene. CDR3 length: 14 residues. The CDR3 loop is CASSYGRGGETQHF. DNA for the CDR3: TGTGCCAGCAGTTACGGGAGGGGGGGAGAGACCCAGCATTTT.

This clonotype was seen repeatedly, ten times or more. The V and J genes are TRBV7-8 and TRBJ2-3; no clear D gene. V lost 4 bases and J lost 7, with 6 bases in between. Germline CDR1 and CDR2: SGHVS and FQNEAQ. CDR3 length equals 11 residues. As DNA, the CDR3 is TGTGCCAGCAGCTCCCTAAATACGCAGTATTTT. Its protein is CASSSLNTQYF.

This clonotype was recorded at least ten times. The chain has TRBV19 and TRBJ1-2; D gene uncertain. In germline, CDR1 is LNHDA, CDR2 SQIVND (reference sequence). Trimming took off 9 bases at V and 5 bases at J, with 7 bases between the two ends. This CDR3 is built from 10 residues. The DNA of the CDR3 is TGTGCCAGCGGACTGTATGGCTACACCTTC. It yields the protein CASGLYGYTF.

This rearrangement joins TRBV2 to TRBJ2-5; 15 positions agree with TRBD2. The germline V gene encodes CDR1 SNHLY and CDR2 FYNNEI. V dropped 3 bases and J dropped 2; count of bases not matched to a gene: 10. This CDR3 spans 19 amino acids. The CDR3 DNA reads TGTGCCAGCAGTGACCCCGGGACTAGCGGGAGGCCCTTTCAAGAGACCCAGTACTTC. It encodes CASSDPGTSGRPFQETQYF.

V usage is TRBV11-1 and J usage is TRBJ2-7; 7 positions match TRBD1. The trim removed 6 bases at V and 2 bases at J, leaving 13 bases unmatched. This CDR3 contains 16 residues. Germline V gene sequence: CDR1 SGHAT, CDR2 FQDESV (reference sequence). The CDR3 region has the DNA TGTGCCAGCAGTTACTTGGACAGGACGGCGGCCTACGAGCAGTACTTC. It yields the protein CASSYLDRTAAYEQYF.

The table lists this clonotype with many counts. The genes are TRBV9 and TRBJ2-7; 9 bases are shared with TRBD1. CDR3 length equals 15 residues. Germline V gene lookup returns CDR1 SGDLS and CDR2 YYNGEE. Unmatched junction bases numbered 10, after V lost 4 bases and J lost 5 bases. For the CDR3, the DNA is TGTGCCAGCAGCCCCCCCGGGACAGGGAGTCACGAGCAGTACTTC. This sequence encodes CASSPPGTGSHEQYF. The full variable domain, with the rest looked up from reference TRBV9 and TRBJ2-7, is DSGVTQTPKHLITATGQRVTLRCSPRSGDLSVYWYQQSLDQGLQFLIQYYNGEERAKGNILERFSAQQFPDLHSELNLSSLELGDSALYFCASSPPGTGSHEQYFGPGTRLTVT.

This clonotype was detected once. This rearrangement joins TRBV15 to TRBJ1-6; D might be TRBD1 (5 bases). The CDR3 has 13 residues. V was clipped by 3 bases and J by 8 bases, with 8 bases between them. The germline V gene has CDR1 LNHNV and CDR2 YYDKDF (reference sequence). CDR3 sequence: CATSSLGHSPLHF. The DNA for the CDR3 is TGTGCCACCAGCAGCTTGGGACATTCACCCCTCCACTTT.

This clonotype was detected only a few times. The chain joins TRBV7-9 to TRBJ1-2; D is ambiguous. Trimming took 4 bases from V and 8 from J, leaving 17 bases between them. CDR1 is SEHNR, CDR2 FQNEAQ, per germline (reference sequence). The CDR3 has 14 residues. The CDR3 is CASSSGISYGGYTF. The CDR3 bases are TGTGCCAGCAGCTCCGGGATATCCTACGGAGGCTACACCTTC. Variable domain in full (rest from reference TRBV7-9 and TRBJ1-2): DTGVSQNPRHKITKRGQNVTFRCDPISEHNRLYWYRQTLGQGPEFLTYFQNEAQLEKSRLLSDRFSAERPKGSFSTLEIQRTEQGDSAMYLCASSSGISYGGYTFGSGTRLTVV.

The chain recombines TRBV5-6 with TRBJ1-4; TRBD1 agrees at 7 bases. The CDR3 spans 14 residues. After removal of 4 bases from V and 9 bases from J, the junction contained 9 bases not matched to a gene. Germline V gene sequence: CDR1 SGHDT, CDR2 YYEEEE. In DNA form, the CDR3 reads TGTGCCAGCAGCCCGGACAGGAAAAAAAAAAAACTGTTTTTT. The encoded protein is CASSPDRKKKKLFF. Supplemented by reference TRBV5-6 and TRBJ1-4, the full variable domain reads DAGVTQSPTHLIKTRGQQVTLRCSPKSGHDTVSWYQQALGQGPQFIFQYYEEEERQRGNFPDRFSGHQFPNYSSELNVNALLLGDSALYLCASSPDRKKKKLFFGSGTQLSVL.

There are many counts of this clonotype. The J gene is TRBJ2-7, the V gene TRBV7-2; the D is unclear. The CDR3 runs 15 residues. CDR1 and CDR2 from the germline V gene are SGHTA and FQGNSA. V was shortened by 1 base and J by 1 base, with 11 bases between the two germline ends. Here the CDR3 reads CASSLVPTDSYEQYF. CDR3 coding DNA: TGTGCCAGCAGCTTAGTTCCGACGGATTCCTACGAGCAGTACTTC. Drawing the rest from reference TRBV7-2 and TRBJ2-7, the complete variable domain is GAGVSQSPSNKVTEKGKDVELRCDPISGHTALYWYRQSLGQGLEFLIYFQGNSAPDKSGLPSDRFSAERTGGSVSTLTIQRTQQEDSAVYLCASSLVPTDSYEQYFGPGTRLTVT.

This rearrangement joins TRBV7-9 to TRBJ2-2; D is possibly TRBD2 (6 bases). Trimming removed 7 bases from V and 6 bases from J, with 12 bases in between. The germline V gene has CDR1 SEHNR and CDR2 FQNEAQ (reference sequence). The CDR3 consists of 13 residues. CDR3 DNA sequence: TGTGCCAGCATGCGAGCTAGCGCCGGGGAGCTGTTTTTT. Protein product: CASMRASAGELFF.

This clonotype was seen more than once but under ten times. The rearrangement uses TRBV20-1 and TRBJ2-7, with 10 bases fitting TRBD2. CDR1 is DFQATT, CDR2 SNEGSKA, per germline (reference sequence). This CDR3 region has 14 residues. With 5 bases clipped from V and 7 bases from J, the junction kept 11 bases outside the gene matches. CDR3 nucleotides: TGCAGTGCTTACGACCTAGCGGGAGCTCGGGAGCAGTACTTC. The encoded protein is CSAYDLAGAREQYF.

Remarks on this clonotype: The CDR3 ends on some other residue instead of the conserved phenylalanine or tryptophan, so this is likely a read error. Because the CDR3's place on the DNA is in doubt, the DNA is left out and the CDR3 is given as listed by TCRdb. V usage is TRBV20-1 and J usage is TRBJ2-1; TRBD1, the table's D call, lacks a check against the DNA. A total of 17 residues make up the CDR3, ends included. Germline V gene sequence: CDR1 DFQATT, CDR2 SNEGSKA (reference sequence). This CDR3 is CSARDLAGLGSYNEQRI.

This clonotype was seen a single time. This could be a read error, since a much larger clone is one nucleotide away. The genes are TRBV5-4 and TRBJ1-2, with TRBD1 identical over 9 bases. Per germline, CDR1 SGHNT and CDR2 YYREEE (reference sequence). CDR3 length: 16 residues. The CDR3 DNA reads TGTACCAGCGGCCAAGGACAGGGGTTAACCCAAGCGGGCTACGCCTTC. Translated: CTSGQGQGLTQAGYAF.